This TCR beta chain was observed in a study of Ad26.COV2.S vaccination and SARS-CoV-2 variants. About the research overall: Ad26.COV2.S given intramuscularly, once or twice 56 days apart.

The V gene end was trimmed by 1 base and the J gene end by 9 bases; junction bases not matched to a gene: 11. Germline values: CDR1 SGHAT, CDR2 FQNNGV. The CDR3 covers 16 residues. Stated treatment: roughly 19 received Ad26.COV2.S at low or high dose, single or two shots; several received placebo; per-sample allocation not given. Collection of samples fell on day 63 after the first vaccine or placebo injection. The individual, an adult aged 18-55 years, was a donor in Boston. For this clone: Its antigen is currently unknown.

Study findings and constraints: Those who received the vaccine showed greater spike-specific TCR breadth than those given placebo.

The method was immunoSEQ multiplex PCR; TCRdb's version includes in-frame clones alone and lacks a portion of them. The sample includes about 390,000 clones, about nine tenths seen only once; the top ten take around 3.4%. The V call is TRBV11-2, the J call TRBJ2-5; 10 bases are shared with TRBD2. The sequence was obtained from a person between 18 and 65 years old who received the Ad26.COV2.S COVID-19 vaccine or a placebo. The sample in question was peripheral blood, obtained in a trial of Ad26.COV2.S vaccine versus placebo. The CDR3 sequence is CASSLGDSGGFSAQYF. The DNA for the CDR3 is TGTGCCAGCAGCTTAGGAGATAGCGGGGGGTTCTCGGCCCAGTACTTC.